A selection of T cell receptor beta chains follows, all from one sample in a study of T cells in Graves' hyperthyroidism and ophthalmopathy. From the multiplex PCR reads, TCRdb called clonotypes with MiXCR, one entry per CDR3 protein. Altogether more than 600,000 distinct CDR3 sequences are present, 16% being singletons, with the ten largest covering about 8.4%. The sample comprised blood. Receptor source: a man aged 18 to 29 with Graves' hyperthyroidism. The CDR3 runs from the conserved cysteine through the conserved F or W. D genes are given only for firm matches. Size is omitted from some rows. Given values are once, few, many or a class for expanded clones.

D gene	clone size	V gene	J gene	CDR3 DNA	CDR3 protein
.	many	TRBV28	TRBJ2-7	TGTGCCAGCAGTACAGCCGGGACGACGCCCTACGAGCAGTACTTC	CASSTAGTTPYEQYF
.	once	TRBV12-3/TRBV12-4	TRBJ1-2	TGTGCCAGCAGTTCCTCGCTGCGAAACAATTATGGCTACACCTTC	CASSSSLRNNYGYTF
.	.	TRBV19	TRBJ1-5	TGTGCCAGTAGTACTTTCCGCAGGGAGATTGGCAATCAGCCCCAGCATTTT	CASSTFRREIGNQPQHF
TRBD2	many	TRBV11-1	TRBJ2-7	TGTGCCAGCAGCTCCTATAGCGGGCTCTCCTACGAGCAGTACTTC	CASSSYSGLSYEQYF
TRBD2	few	TRBV18	TRBJ2-4	TGTGCCAGCTCACCTTCCGGGGGACTAGTCAAAAACATTCAGTACTTC	CASSPSGGLVKNIQYF
TRBD2	.	TRBV20-1	TRBJ2-2	TGCAGTGCTAGACGGGCGGGAGGGAACACCGGGGAGCTGTTTTTT	CSARRAGGNTGELFF
.	.	TRBV3-1	TRBJ2-1	TGTGCCAGCAGCCAAGTGGACCGTTCCTATGAGCAGTTCTTC	CASSQVDRSYEQFF
.	many	TRBV6-1	TRBJ1-5	TGTGCCAGCAGCCCACGGGGCCCGAATCAGCCCCAGCATTTT	CASSPRGPNQPQHF
.	.	TRBV20-1	TRBJ2-5	TGCAGTGGCCGTCGGGACCCGGGGTGGACCCAGTACTTC	CSGRRDPGWTQYF
.	.	TRBV2	TRBJ2-7	TGTGCCAGCACACACAGGTTTTATCGCTCCTACGAGCAGTACTTC	CASTHRFYRSYEQYF
.	.	TRBV20-1	TRBJ1-5	TGCAGTGCTAGGGGGGACAACAATCAGCCCCAGCATTTT	CSARGDNNQPQHF
.	.	TRBV4-1	TRBJ2-7	TGCGCCAGCAGCCAAGGAGGAAACTACGAGCAGTACTTC	CASSQGGNYEQYF
.	.	TRBV7-9	TRBJ1-6	TGTGCCAGCAGCTTAGAAGGCAGCCCTTCACCCCTCCACTTT	CASSLEGSPSPLHF
.	few	TRBV11-2	TRBJ2-5	TGTGCCAGCAGCTCCCCCGAGGGGACCCAGTACTTC	CASSSPEGTQYF
.	many	TRBV2	TRBJ2-5	TGTGCCAGCAGTGAAGTAAGGCCCCGGGCCTTGAATCAAGAGACCCAGTACTTC	CASSEVRPRALNQETQYF
.	many	TRBV5-1	TRBJ2-1	TGCGCCAGCAGCTTGGCCAGTTCAGCCTACAATGAGCAGTTCTTC	CASSLASSAYNEQFF
.	.	TRBV5-1	TRBJ2-1	TGCGCCAGCAGCTTCAGCCAGGATTACAATGAGCAGTTCTTC	CASSFSQDYNEQFF
.	.	TRBV24-1	TRBJ2-2	TGTGCCACCATGAAAACGGGACATCCCGGGGAGCTGTTTTTT	CATMKTGHPGELFF
.	.	TRBV29-1	TRBJ1-1	TGCAGCGCAGGGGTAACTGAAGCTTTCTTT	CSAGVTEAFF
TRBD2	many	TRBV11-3	TRBJ2-4	TGTGCCAGCAGCTCCCCCCTCCAGCGGGAGGGGAAAAACATTCAGTACTTC	CASSSPLQREGKNIQYF
TRBD2	.	TRBV24-1	TRBJ2-1	TGTGCCACCAGTGATCCCTCCTCGACTAGCGGGACAAGCTACAATGAGCAGTTCTTC	CATSDPSSTSGTSYNEQFF
TRBD1	many	TRBV5-1	TRBJ1-1	TGCGCCAGCAGCCCAGGGACAGGGGACGCTGAAACTGAAGCTTTCTTT	CASSPGTGDAETEAFF
TRBD2	many	TRBV28	TRBJ2-1	TGTGCCAGCAGTGAGGCTAGCGGGAGTATCGATGAGCAGTTCTTC	CASSEASGSIDEQFF
TRBD1	many	TRBV12-3/TRBV12-4	TRBJ2-1	TGTGCCAGCAGTTTACCGCAGGGGGCGCAGGGTGAGCAGTTCTTC	CASSLPQGAQGEQFF
TRBD2	few	TRBV7-9	TRBJ2-1	TGTGCCAGCACCCCCATAGCGGGGGAAAACAATGAGCAGTTCTTC	CASTPIAGENNEQFF
TRBD2	many	TRBV3-1	TRBJ2-5	TGTGCCATCGGGACTAGCGGGAAAGAGACCCAGTACTTC	CAIGTSGKETQYF
TRBD2	.	TRBV6-5	TRBJ2-1	TGTGCCAGCAGTTACTCGAGGACTAGCGGTAATGAGCAGTTCTTC	CASSYSRTSGNEQFF
.	.	TRBV29-1	TRBJ1-1	TGCAGCGTCCGAGGGGCCTACACTGAAGCTTTCTTT	CSVRGAYTEAFF
TRBD1	few	TRBV20-1	TRBJ2-7	TGCAGTGCCCCGACAGGGGGCGATTACGAGCAGTACTTC	CSAPTGGDYEQYF
TRBD1	many	TRBV7-2	TRBJ2-7	TGTGCCAGCAGCTCGGGGGACAGGCGGTACTTC	CASSSGDRRYF
TRBD2	few	TRBV12-3/TRBV12-4	TRBJ2-2	TGTGCCAGCAGTTTTGGTTTTCTAGCGGGAGCATCACCCGGGGAGCTGTTTTTT	CASSFGFLAGASPGELFF
.	many	TRBV5-1	TRBJ2-7	TGCGCCAGCAGCCCCCGGGGAGACCACGAGCAGTACTTC	CASSPRGDHEQYF
.	few	TRBV24-1	TRBJ1-1	TGTGCCACCAGTGAATCACGAGGTCCGACTTTCTTT	CATSESRGPTFF
.	.	TRBV7-9	TRBJ2-7	TGTGCCAGCAGCTTAGCGTCCAGCGTATACTACGAGCAGTACTTC	CASSLASSVYYEQYF
.	.	TRBV5-6	TRBJ2-7	TGTGCCAGCAGCTCCGGGACACACCTCGTTGTCGAGCAGTACTTC	CASSSGTHLVVEQYF
.	many	TRBV18	TRBJ1-1	TGTGCCAGCTCCCAGGAAGGGAAGGGGGCTGAAGCTTTCTTT	CASSQEGKGAEAFF
.	few	TRBV7-8	TRBJ2-7	TGTGCCAGCAGCTTAGAGGGATCCACTATATCTTTCTACGAGCAGTACTTC	CASSLEGSTISFYEQYF
TRBD1	many	TRBV12-3/TRBV12-4	TRBJ1-1	TGTGCCAGCAGTAGGGGGACAGGGGGAGGTACTGAAGCTTTCTTT	CASSRGTGGGTEAFF
.	many	TRBV28	TRBJ2-7	TGTGCCAGCAGTTTTCGGCAGCATATCTACGAGCAGTACTTC	CASSFRQHIYEQYF
.	.	TRBV6-1	TRBJ1-2	TGTGCCAGCACCGACGGGGACTTGCGCTACACCTTC	CASTDGDLRYTF
TRBD2	few	TRBV4-2	TRBJ2-3	TGTGCCAGCAGCCAAGTGCTAGCGGGAGCTGGAGATACGCAGTATTTT	CASSQVLAGAGDTQYF
.	.	TRBV28	TRBJ2-2	TGTGCCAGCAGTTCACGGGACTTTAACACCGGGGAGCTGTTTTTT	CASSSRDFNTGELFF
TRBD2	.	TRBV5-5	TRBJ2-7	TGTGCCAGCAGCTTGGCCCCGGTAGCGGGAGGTACAGTCAACGAGCAGTACTTC	CASSLAPVAGGTVNEQYF
.	few	TRBV12-3/TRBV12-4	TRBJ2-7	TGTGCCAGCAGTTTAGCGCGAAGGGGTTTAGTGACTATGCCTAGCTCCTACGAGCAGTACTTC	CASSLARRGLVTMPSSYEQYF
.	few	TRBV2	TRBJ2-6	TGTGCCAGCCTTATAATAGCCCACTCTGGGGCCAACGTCCTGACTTTC	CASLIIAHSGANVLTF
.	.	TRBV11-3	TRBJ1-1	TGTGCCAGCAGCCCCGAAGCAGGGCACGGGGCTTTCTTT	CASSPEAGHGAFF
.	few	TRBV7-2	TRBJ1-3	TGTGCCAGCAGCACTCATTCTGGAAACACCATATATTTT	CASSTHSGNTIYF
TRBD2	.	TRBV4-2	TRBJ2-7	TGTGCCAGCAGCCAAGGGACTAGCGGGGGGTTTTACGAGCAGTACTTC	CASSQGTSGGFYEQYF
.	.	TRBV20-1	TRBJ1-1	TGCAGTGCTAGAGTTGGTGGAGGGCCGATGAACACTGAAGCTTTCTTT	CSARVGGGPMNTEAFF
.	many	TRBV11-2	TRBJ2-4	TGTGCCAGCAGCCCGGGTACCAAAAACATTCAGTACTTC	CASSPGTKNIQYF
.	many	TRBV12-3/TRBV12-4	TRBJ2-5	TGTGCCAGCAGTTTTACAACCTTGGAACAAGAGACCCAGTACTTC	CASSFTTLEQETQYF
TRBD1	once	TRBV5-5	TRBJ1-5	TGTGCCAGCAGCTTTTGGACAGGGAACGGTCAGCCCCAGCATTTT	CASSFWTGNGQPQHF
.	.	TRBV24-1	TRBJ1-2	TGTGCCACCAGTGTTACGGGGGGTGATGGCTACACCTTC	CATSVTGGDGYTF
TRBD1	.	TRBV5-6	TRBJ1-5	TGTGCCAGCAGTACGACAGGGGGCGAGTGGGGCAATCAGCCCCAGCATTTT	CASSTTGGEWGNQPQHF
.	many	TRBV28	TRBJ2-6	TGTGCCAGCAATCGTCCTGGGGCCAACGTCCTGACTTTC	CASNRPGANVLTF
.	few	TRBV5-1	TRBJ2-1	TGCGCCAGCAGCTCACAAAAGGAGGGCCCACGAGACAATGAGCAGTTCTTC	CASSSQKEGPRDNEQFF
.	many	TRBV12-3/TRBV12-4	TRBJ2-1	TGTGCCAGCAGCCGAACCGGGGGATACAATGAGCAGTTCTTC	CASSRTGGYNEQFF
.	many	TRBV6-1	TRBJ2-3	TGTGCCAGCAGTCGCCTTTGGGGTGCGGATACGCAGTATTTT	CASSRLWGADTQYF
TRBD1	once	TRBV6-2/TRBV6-3	TRBJ1-5	TGTGCCAGCCGAAGGACAGGCCCCTATCAGCCCCAGCATTTT	CASRRTGPYQPQHF
.	.	TRBV29-1	TRBJ1-1	TGCAGCGTTGACGGGGCGAACACTGAAGCTTTCTTT	CSVDGANTEAFF